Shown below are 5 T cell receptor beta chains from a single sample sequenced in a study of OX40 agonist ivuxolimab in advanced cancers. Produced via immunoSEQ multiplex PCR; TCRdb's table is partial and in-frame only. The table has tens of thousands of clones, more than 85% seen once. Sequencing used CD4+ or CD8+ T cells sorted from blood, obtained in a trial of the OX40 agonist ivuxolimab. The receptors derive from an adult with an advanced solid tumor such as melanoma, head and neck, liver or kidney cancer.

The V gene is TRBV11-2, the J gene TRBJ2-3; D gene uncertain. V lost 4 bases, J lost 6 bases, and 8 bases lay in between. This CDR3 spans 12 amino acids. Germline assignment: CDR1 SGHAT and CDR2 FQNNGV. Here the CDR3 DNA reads TGTGCCAGCAGCTACCGCCGGGATACGCAGTATTTT. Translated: CASSYRRDTQYF.

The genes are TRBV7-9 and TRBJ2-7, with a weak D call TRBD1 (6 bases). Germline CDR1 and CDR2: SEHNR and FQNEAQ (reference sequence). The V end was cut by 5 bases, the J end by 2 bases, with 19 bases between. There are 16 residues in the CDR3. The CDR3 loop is CASSTGTSGAPYEQYF. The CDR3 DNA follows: TGTGCCAGCAGCACGGGGACATCCGGCGCCCCCTACGAGCAGTACTTC.

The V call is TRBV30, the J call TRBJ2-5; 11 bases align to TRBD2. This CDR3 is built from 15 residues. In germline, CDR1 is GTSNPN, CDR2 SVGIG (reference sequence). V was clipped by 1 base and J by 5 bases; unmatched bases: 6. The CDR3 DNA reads TGTGCCTGGAGTGGGCTAGCGGGAGGTACGGAGACCCAGTACTTC. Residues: CAWSGLAGGTETQYF.

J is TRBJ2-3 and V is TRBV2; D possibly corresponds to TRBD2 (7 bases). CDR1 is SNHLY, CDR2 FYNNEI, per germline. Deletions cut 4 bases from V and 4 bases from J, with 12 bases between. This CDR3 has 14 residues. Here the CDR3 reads CASSVGGGSDTQYF. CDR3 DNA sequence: TGTGCCAGCAGTGTTGGCGGGGGCTCAGATACGCAGTATTTT.

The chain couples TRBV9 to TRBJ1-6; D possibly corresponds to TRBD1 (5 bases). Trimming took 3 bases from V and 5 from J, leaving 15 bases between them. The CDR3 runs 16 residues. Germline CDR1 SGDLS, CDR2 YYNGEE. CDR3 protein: CASSDSLRDHNSPLHF. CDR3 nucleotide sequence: TGTGCCAGCAGCGACTCCTTACGGGACCATAATTCACCCCTCCACTTT.